Listed here is a single T cell receptor (beta chain). Which antigen it targets is not known. No quality values exist for individual bases; no much larger clone is one base distant. The data belong to a study of OX40 agonist ivuxolimab in advanced cancers. About the full investigation: Ivuxolimab was an agonistic, fully human IgG2 monoclonal antibody directed against OX40 (CD134), a costimulatory receptor. Intravenous ivuxolimab was administered to patients every 2 weeks at six dose levels: 0.01, 0.1, 0.3, 1.5, 3 and 10 mg/kg. Among the approximately 50 dose-escalation patients, around 20 had hepatocellular carcinoma, roughly 15 melanoma, 9 renal cell carcinoma and 9 head and neck cancer. In the dose-escalation cohort, over 65% of patients were male, and the mean age was about 55 years, with a range of roughly 20 to 80. Patients were allowed to have had prior anti-PD-1, anti-PD-L1 or anti-CTLA-4 therapy, and 40% of the dose-escalation patients had previously received checkpoint inhibitors. Partial responses occurred in three dose-escalation patients, of whom one had hepatocellular carcinoma and two had cutaneous melanoma. Peripheral TCRbeta sequencing was intended to test whether TCR sequence diversity was altered and clonal T-cell expansion was caused by ivuxolimab. The paper reports the monotherapy dose-escalation portion (N of about 47 patients) of the phase I ivuxolimab trial.

For sequencing of the TCRbeta CDR3 region, genomic DNA was extracted from the sorted cells. The immunoSEQ Assay was used to sequence the TCRbeta CDR3 regions. The table was pulled from immuneACCESS by TCRdb, which kept in-frame rearrangements only. Such tables lose some clones; where checked, under half of the loss comes from unresolved V genes, and the rest has no known cause. The sample contains 65,000 to 75,000 clones, about 92% of them found a single time. The ten largest clonotypes hold about 1% of the sample. Patients with a history of autoimmune disease or receiving systemic immunosuppression were excluded from the trial. In every dose cohort, peripheral blood was drawn for TCR sequencing at baseline, cycle 4 day 1, and cycle 7 day 1. Samples were obtained from an open-label, multicenter, first-in-human phase I dose-escalation trial of ivuxolimab. The trial enrolled adults with locally advanced or metastatic head and neck squamous cell, hepatocellular, melanoma or renal cell carcinoma. Before TCR sequencing, CD4+ T cells and CD8+ T cells from peripheral blood were sorted into separate populations.

Cut back by 6 bases and 9 bases, the V and J ends lie 17 bases apart. Sequences SGHNT (CDR1) and YENEEA (CDR2) are obtained from the germline V gene. From its cysteine to its phenylalanine, the CDR3 spans 13 amino acids. The only DNA kept is the CDR3, 39 bases in frame from the first base. What the work shows at the level of the full study, not this receptor alone: In partial responders in the 0.1-3.0 mg/kg groups, normalized peripheral clonal expansion was found to be among the lowest, especially among CD8+ T cells. The antigen specificity of the clonally expanded peripheral T cells was not determined. Low levels of normalized T-cell clonal expansion were also seen in some nonresponding patients. At doses from 0.1 to 3.0 mg/kg, clonal expansion was seen in both CD4+ and CD8+ blood T cells between baseline and week 6. After ivuxolimab, expanded clones were on average more numerous among CD8+ T cells than among CD4+ T cells.

The V and J segments used are TRBV11-3 and TRBJ2-5, with the D gene uncertain. The source material was CD4+ or CD8+ T cells sorted from blood, sampled in a trial of the OX40 agonist ivuxolimab. The TCR originated in an adult with an advanced solid tumor such as melanoma, head and neck, liver or kidney cancer. The sequence in DNA is TGTGCCAGCAGTCTCGACATGTCTGGAGCCCAGTACTTC. Translated, it reads CASSLDMSGAQYF.